The 20 T cell receptor beta chains below all came from one sample that was sequenced in a study of T cells in localized non-small cell lung cancer. Here immunoSEQ multiplex PCR was the method, and the copy in TCRdb shows in-frame clones only, minus some. The repertoire holds about 1,000 clones, with approximately 26% as singletons. The specimen was lung tumor tissue, collected before any cancer treatment. The origin of the receptors is a woman aged 35 to 69 with stage I squamous cell lung carcinoma.

This clone was detected a few times. The V call is TRBV6-7, the J call TRBJ2-5; a possible D gene is TRBD1 (5 bases). TRBV6-7 carries the ORF label, with uncertain function. The germline V and J ends were trimmed by 5 bases and 2 bases, with 21 bases remaining between them. This CDR3 has 17 amino acids. CDR3 residues: CASSRSSKTVRQETQYF. In DNA, the CDR3 is TGTGCCAGCAGTCGCTCATCTAAGACAGTTCGACAAGAGACCCAGTACTTC.

This clone was seen a handful of times. The chain carries TRBV11-3 and TRBJ1-1; 8 bases align to TRBD1. Germline-derived CDR1 and CDR2 are SGHNT and YENEEA. This CDR3 has 16 residues. V shed 5 bases and J 2 bases; nucleotides not matched to a gene: 10. DNA of the CDR3: TGTGCCAGCAGCCAAACCGGACAGGGAATAAACACTGAAGCTTTCTTT. Amino acid sequence: CASSQTGQGINTEAFF.

In its sample, this clone was seen a few times. V and J are TRBV11-3 and TRBJ2-2; D call uncertain. The CDR3 runs 15 residues. Germline V gene lookup returns CDR1 SGHNT and CDR2 YENEEA. V gave up 3 bases and J gave up 0 bases, with 8 bases separating them. The CDR3 region is CASSFGGTNTGELFF. Written as DNA, the CDR3 is TGTGCCAGCAGCTTCGGCGGTACGAACACCGGGGAGCTGTTTTTT.

Notes on this clone: An end of the junction does not agree with germline; a read error may underlie this. The gene calls are TRBV11-3 and TRBJ2-1; the match to TRBD2 covers 11 bases. CDR3 length: 16 amino acids. The germline V gene encodes CDR1 SGHNT and CDR2 YENEEA. The CDR3 loop is CASSQTLAGGRNEQFF. The CDR3 DNA follows: TGTGCCAGCAGCCAGACTTTAGCGGGAGGGCGGAATGAGCAATTCTTC.

This chain joins TRBV11-3 and TRBJ2-3; 8 nucleotides align to TRBD2. CDR1 is SGHNT, CDR2 YENEEA, per germline. The CDR3 totals 14 residues. Germline trimming cut 5 bases from V and 3 bases from J; bases unmatched to any gene: 4. CDR3 sequence reads: CASSARGATDTQYF. The CDR3 DNA follows: TGTGCCAGCAGCGCGCGGGGGGCAACAGATACGCAGTATTTT.

The chain employs TRBV11-3 and TRBJ2-7; TRBD2 might be the D (6 bases). The germline gives CDR1 SGHNT, CDR2 YENEEA. The CDR3 covers 15 residues. Trimming stripped 0 bases from V and 6 bases from J, with 15 bases between. CDR3 DNA: TGTGCCAGCAGCTTAGAGTTAGGAGGGACCCGCGAGCAGTACTTC. Its translation is CASSLELGGTREQYF.

The chain recombines TRBV11-3 with TRBJ1-2, with D uncertain. This CDR3 spans 15 amino acids. V was clipped by 5 bases and J by 8 bases, with 21 bases between them. CDR1 and CDR2 from the germline V gene are SGHNT and YENEEA. CDR3 nucleotide sequence: TGTGCCAGCAGCCAATCCGACATCTCAGTATGGGGCTACACCTTC. Its protein product is CASSQSDISVWGYTF.

This clone was picked up a small number of times. The chain employs TRBV6-7 and TRBJ1-1, with unresolved D. TRBV6-7 is filed as an ORF, its function uncertain. V lost 6 bases to trimming and J lost 11 bases, with 13 bases between them. This CDR3 spans 11 amino acids. The CDR3 protein is CASSLGVRAFF. CDR3 bases: TGTGCCAGCAGCCTCGGGGTTCGGGCTTTCTTT.

This chain uses TRBV19 with TRBJ1-3, with D unresolved. This CDR3 has 13 amino acids. V dropped 5 bases and J dropped 4 bases, with 9 bases sitting between them. CDR1 is LNHDA, CDR2 SQIVND, per germline (reference sequence). In DNA, the CDR3 is TGTGCCAGTAGTTTCAGGACCGGAAACACCATATATTTT. This translates into CASSFRTGNTIYF.

This rearrangement joins TRBV19 to TRBJ1-5; D is ambiguous. Looked up from germline, CDR1 is LNHDA and CDR2 is SQIVND (reference sequence). CDR3 length: 12 amino acids. Trimming removed 11 bases from V and 3 bases from J, with 11 bases in between. CDR3: CAAAGNNQPQHF. CDR3 coding DNA: TGTGCCGCCGCCGGCAACAATCAGCCCCAGCATTTT.

The V and J genes are TRBV18 and TRBJ1-3; the D gene is possibly TRBD1 (5 bases). CDR1 is KGHSH and CDR2 is LQKENI in the germline V gene. Trimming shortened V by 5 bases and J by 2 bases, and 10 bases separated the two germline ends. This CDR3 has 14 residues. This chain's CDR3 is CASSTGGTGNTIYF. In nucleotides, the CDR3 is TGTGCCAGCTCAACCGGGGGGACTGGAAACACCATATATTTT.

This clone was counted between two and nine times. The V call is TRBV11-3, the J call TRBJ2-7; TRBD2 agrees at 14 bases. V was pared by 5 bases and J by 6 bases, with 6 bases of the junction left unmatched. Germline V gene lookup returns CDR1 SGHNT and CDR2 YENEEA. The CDR3 is made up of 15 amino acids. CDR3 amino acids: CASSVTSGGVVEQYF. The CDR3 nucleotides are TGTGCCAGCAGCGTGACTAGCGGGGGGGTGGTCGAGCAGTACTTC.

The chain couples TRBV30 to TRBJ1-1; D is unresolved. V shed 0 bases and J shed 2 bases, with 4 bases lying between them. CDR1 is GTSNPN, CDR2 SVGIG, per germline (reference sequence). The CDR3 is 12 residues long. In DNA form, the CDR3 reads TGTGCCTGGAGTGTAGGAAACACTGAAGCTTTCTTT. Translated, it gives CAWSVGNTEAFF. Full variable domain (outside the CDR3, taken from reference TRBV30 and TRBJ1-1): SQTIHQWPATLVQPVGSPLSLECTVEGTSNPNLYWYRQAAGRGLQLLFYSVGIGQISSEVPQNLSASRPQDRQFILSSKKLLLSDSGFYLCAWSVGNTEAFFGQGTRLTVV.

This sequence joins TRBV11-3 and TRBJ1-6; D not certain. The V and J ends lost 0 bases and 8 bases respectively, with 11 bases between them. The CDR3 consists of 15 residues. Germline CDR1 SGHNT, CDR2 YENEEA. The chain's CDR3 is CASSLEEWTDSPLHF. For the CDR3, the DNA is TGTGCCAGCAGCTTAGAGGAGTGGACGGATTCACCCCTCCACTTT.

The rearrangement links TRBV5-1 to TRBJ1-3; D unclear. There are 17 residues in the CDR3. Per germline, CDR1 SGHRS and CDR2 YFSETQ. V was trimmed by 1 base and J by 0 bases, leaving 14 bases between them. The CDR3 nucleotides are TGCGCCAGCAGCTTGAGCGGGCTGAAACGCTCTGGAAACACCATATATTTT. Translating gives CASSLSGLKRSGNTIYF. The full variable domain, rest sourced from reference TRBV5-1 and TRBJ1-3, is KAGVTQTPRYLIKTRGQQVTLSCSPISGHRSVSWYQQTPGQGLQFLFEYFSETQRNKGNFPGRFSGRQFSNSRSEMNVSTLELGDSALYLCASSLSGLKRSGNTIYFGEGSWLTVV.

The sample holds a few counts of this clone. The rearrangement joins TRBV18 to TRBJ2-7; D is unclear. Germline assignment: CDR1 KGHSH and CDR2 LQKENI. CDR3 length: 12 amino acids. V was pared by 3 bases and J by 5 bases, with 8 bases between. The CDR3 DNA is TGTGCCAGCTCACCCCAGGCCAACGAGCAGTACTTC. Amino acid sequence: CASSPQANEQYF.

J is TRBJ1-1 and V is TRBV30; D uncertain. The V end lost 1 base, the J end lost 1 base, and 16 bases lay between the germline ends. Germline V gene lookup returns CDR1 GTSNPN and CDR2 SVGIG (reference sequence). This CDR3 contains 16 residues. The CDR3 sequence is CAWSGSSWGSNTEAFF. CDR3 bases: TGTGCCTGGAGTGGGAGTAGTTGGGGATCGAACACTGAAGCTTTCTTT.

This clone is classed as medium-sized. The V call is TRBV1, the J call TRBJ2-1; the table's D call, TRBD2, was not checked against the DNA. TRBV1 is tagged as a pseudogene. The CDR3 consists of 17 residues. As DNA, the CDR3 is TGCGCCAGCAGCCAAGATCCAGCTAGCGGGGGTTACAATGAGCAGTTCTTC. Encoded protein: CASSQDPASGGYNEQFF.

Only a few counts were recorded for this clone. This chain connects TRBV9 to TRBJ1-6; D is unclear. The V end was cut by 5 bases, the J end by 7 bases, with 7 bases between. Germline V CDR1 and CDR2: SGDLS, YYNGEE. The CDR3 has 12 residues. The CDR3 spells CASRGRNSPLHF. For the CDR3, the DNA is TGTGCCAGCAGGGGCAGGAATTCACCCCTCCACTTT.

This clone has just a few counts. This chain connects TRBV19 to TRBJ2-5, with a weak D call TRBD2 (5 bases). Deletions cut 3 bases from V and 6 bases from J, with 20 bases between. Looked up from germline, CDR1 is LNHDA and CDR2 is SQIVND (reference sequence). The length of the CDR3 is 16 residues. CDR3 protein: CASSIGGGLSGKTQYF. The CDR3 DNA reads as TGTGCCAGTAGTATCGGCGGCGGACTTTCGGGGAAGACCCAGTACTTC. Supplemented by reference TRBV19 and TRBJ2-5, the full variable domain reads DGGITQSPKYLFRKEGQNVTLSCEQNLNHDAMYWYRQDPGQGLRLIYYSQIVNDFQKGDIAEGYSVSREKKESFPLTVTSAQKNPTAFYLCASSIGGGLSGKTQYFGPGTRLLVL.